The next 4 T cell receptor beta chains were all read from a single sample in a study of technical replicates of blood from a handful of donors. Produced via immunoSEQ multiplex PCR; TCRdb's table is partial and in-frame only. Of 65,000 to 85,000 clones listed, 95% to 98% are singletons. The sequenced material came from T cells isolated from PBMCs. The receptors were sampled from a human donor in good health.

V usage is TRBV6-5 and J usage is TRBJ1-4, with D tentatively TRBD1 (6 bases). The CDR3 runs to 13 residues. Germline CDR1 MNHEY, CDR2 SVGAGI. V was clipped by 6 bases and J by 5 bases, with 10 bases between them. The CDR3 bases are TGTGCCAGCAGAGCAGGGGAAAATGAAAAACTGTTTTTT. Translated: CASRAGENEKLFF.

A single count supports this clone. The CDR3 DNA reads as TGCAGCGTTGAAGATGGACTAGCGGGATGGGGGGAGCAGTTCTTC. Translation: CSVEDGLAGWGEQFF. The chain couples TRBV29-1 to TRBJ2-1; 12 nucleotides line up with TRBD2. Unmatched junction bases numbered 7, after V lost 0 bases and J lost 10 bases. Germline V gene sequence: CDR1 SQVTM, CDR2 ANQGSEA. The length of the CDR3 is 15 residues.

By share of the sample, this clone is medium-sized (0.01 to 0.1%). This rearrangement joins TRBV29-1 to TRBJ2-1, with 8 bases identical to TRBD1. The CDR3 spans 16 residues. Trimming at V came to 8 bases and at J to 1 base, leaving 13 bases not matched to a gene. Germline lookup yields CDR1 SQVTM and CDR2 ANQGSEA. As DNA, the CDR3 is TGCAGCCTACCCACAGGGGGAATGGCGTCCTACAATGAGCAGTTCTTC. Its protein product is CSLPTGGMASYNEQFF.

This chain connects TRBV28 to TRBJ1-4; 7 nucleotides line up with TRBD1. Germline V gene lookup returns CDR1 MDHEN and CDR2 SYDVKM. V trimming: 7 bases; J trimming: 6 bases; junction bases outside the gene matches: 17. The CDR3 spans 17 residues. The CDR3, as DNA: TGTGCCAGCATCAGCCCCTCATTGACAGGGCGCGATGAAAAACTGTTTTTT. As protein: CASISPSLTGRDEKLFF.